This entry features one T cell receptor beta chain sequence. This sample stems from a study of blood T cells in healthy people across ages. A J-beta primer mix and a sample-barcoded 5' primer were used in a second PCR of roughly 6 to 11 cycles. TCRdb redid the calling of the 5' RACE reads with MiXCR, one entry per CDR3 protein. The data show fewer than 900,000 distinct CDR3 sequences, roughly 35% seen once. The CDR3 has 15 amino acids. Trimming removed 2 bases from V and 0 bases from J, with 8 bases in between. The V call is TRBV12-3 or TRBV12-4, the J call TRBJ1-3, with D unresolved. The sequencing sample was made of blood. This clonotype was sampled from a man between 18 and 29 years old in good health. CDR3 DNA sequence: TGTGCCAGCAGTTTATTCGGGGTCTCTGGAAACACCATATATTTT. The encoded protein is CASSLFGVSGNTIYF.